The 17 T cell receptor beta chains presented below share a single source sample, sequenced in a study of cytomegalovirus exposure and HLA in healthy donors. Sequencing was performed with immunoSEQ multiplex PCR; in TCRdb, only in-frame clones are kept and a portion is missing. The table lists roughly 280,000 clones, approximately 83% of them singletons. Sequencing input: PBMCs. These receptors were taken from a woman aged 18-35 years in good health and CMV-seronegative.

This sequence joins TRBV7-9 and TRBJ2-7, with D possibly being TRBD1 (6 bases). The CDR3 totals 13 residues. Per the germline V gene, CDR1 is SEHNR and CDR2 is FQNEAQ (reference sequence). Trimming stripped 6 bases from V and 1 base from J, with 10 bases between. The chain's CDR3 is CASSVGQSYEQYF. In DNA, the CDR3 is TGTGCCAGCAGTGTAGGACAGTCCTACGAGCAGTACTTC.

The V and J genes are TRBV2 and TRBJ2-7; D is unresolved. The V end lost 5 bases, the J end lost 5 bases, and 7 bases lay between the germline ends. This CDR3 is 11 amino acids long. The germline V gene has CDR1 SNHLY and CDR2 FYNNEI. Written as DNA, the CDR3 is TGTGCCAGCAGTTGGCGGCACGAGCAGTACTTC. Translation: CASSWRHEQYF.

The chain links TRBV4-2 to TRBJ2-3; 7 nucleotides match TRBD2. Germline V gene lookup returns CDR1 LGHNA and CDR2 YNFKEQ. The CDR3 is 18 residues long. The V gene end was trimmed by 3 bases and the J gene end by 4 bases; junction bases not matched to a gene: 16. DNA for the CDR3: TGTGCCAGCAGCCACAGAGGCGTGGCGGGAGTACCCCCAGATACGCAGTATTTT. It codes for CASSHRGVAGVPPDTQYF.

V and J are TRBV27 and TRBJ2-7, with 10 bases aligning to TRBD2. V shed 0 bases, J shed 3 bases, and the junction held 2 bases outside the gene matches. The CDR3 consists of 15 residues. In germline, CDR1 is MNHEY, CDR2 SMNVEV (reference sequence). The CDR3 spells CASSLSLAGDYEQYF. In DNA, the CDR3 is TGTGCCAGCAGTTTATCCCTAGCGGGAGACTACGAGCAGTACTTC.

The chain carries TRBV7-7 and TRBJ2-5; 7 bases map to TRBD1. CDR1 SSHAT and CDR2 FNYEAQ come from the germline V gene (reference sequence). The CDR3 is made up of 15 amino acids. Trimming removed 5 bases from V and 3 bases from J; junction bases left unmatched: 9. The chain's CDR3 is CASSPPQGKEETQYF. The CDR3 bases are TGTGCCAGCAGCCCGCCACAGGGGAAAGAAGAGACCCAGTACTTC.

J is TRBJ2-7 and V is TRBV5-4, with D possibly matching TRBD1 (6 bases). The CDR3 spans 15 residues. Trimming took 0 bases from V and 3 from J, leaving 13 bases between them. Germline values: CDR1 SGHNT, CDR2 YYREEE (reference sequence). The CDR3 loop is CASSLGTDYIYEQYF. The DNA of the CDR3 is TGTGCCAGCAGCTTGGGGACAGATTATATCTACGAGCAGTACTTC.

The rearrangement links TRBV6-6 to TRBJ2-1, with TRBD2 identical over 9 bases. CDR1 and CDR2 (germline): MNHNY, SVGAGI (reference sequence). Trimming removed 5 bases from V and 7 bases from J; junction bases left unmatched: 6. This CDR3 has 14 residues. Here the CDR3 DNA reads TGTGCCAGCAGTGCGGGAGGGCGAGGAAATGAGCAGTTCTTC. It yields the protein CASSAGGRGNEQFF.

The chain combines TRBV7-5 with TRBJ2-7; the table gives TRBD2 as D, unverified against the DNA. TRBV7-5 is termed a pseudogene. This CDR3 spans 14 amino acids. The CDR3 nucleotides read TGTGCCAGAAGCCCCTTCTGGCGGGGCCACGAGCAGTACTTC. Its translation: CARSPFWRGHEQYF.

The chain links TRBV5-1 to TRBJ2-7; TRBD1 matches at 12 bases. The CDR3 has 14 amino acids. V was clipped by 4 bases and J by 5 bases; unmatched bases: 4. Germline CDR1 and CDR2: SGHRS and YFSETQ. CDR3 DNA: TGCGCCAGCAGCGGGGGACAGGGGGCCAACGAGCAGTACTTC. Translating gives CASSGGQGANEQYF.

As for this clone: Mismatch with germline at one junction end may stem from a read error. The rearrangement uses TRBV7-7 and TRBJ2-1; TRBD2 matches 8 bases. The CDR3 length is 14 residues. The germline gives CDR1 SSHAT, CDR2 FNYEAQ (reference sequence). The CDR3: CASSSGGLHNEQFF. CDR3 nucleotide sequence: TGTGCTAGCAGCTCGGGGGGGCTCCACAATGAGCAGTTCTTC.

The chain joins TRBV4-3 to TRBJ1-2; D is perhaps TRBD1 (5 bases). CDR1 and CDR2 (germline): LGHNA, YSLEER. V lost 0 bases and J 13 bases, leaving 15 bases between the germline ends. The CDR3 loop spans 13 amino acids. In nucleotides, the CDR3 is TGCGCCAGCAGCCAAGAAGGACACCGGGCGATCACCTTC. Encoded protein: CASSQEGHRAITF.

This rearrangement joins TRBV30 to TRBJ2-1; 9 positions agree with TRBD2. V shed 3 bases and J 5 bases; nucleotides not matched to a gene: 8. This CDR3 region has 15 residues. The germline gives CDR1 GTSNPN, CDR2 SVGIG (reference sequence). CDR3 sequence (DNA): TGTGCCTGGAGCGACGGGACTAGCTTGGACAATGAGCAGTTCTTC. It is translated as CAWSDGTSLDNEQFF.

The rearrangement joins TRBV5-1 to TRBJ2-5; no clear D. This CDR3 has 14 residues. The V end lost 1 base, the J end lost 1 base, and 8 bases lay between the germline ends. Germline V gives CDR1 SGHRS, CDR2 YFSETQ. DNA for the CDR3: TGCGCCAGCAGCTTGTTTACATTCCAAGAGACCCAGTACTTC. It codes for CASSLFTFQETQYF.

The J gene is TRBJ2-5, the V gene TRBV15; 12 bases align to TRBD1. This CDR3 has 16 amino acids. Germline lookup yields CDR1 LNHNV and CDR2 YYDKDF (reference sequence). V lost 4 bases to trimming and J lost 5 bases; unmatched junction nucleotides: 8. DNA for the CDR3: TGTGCCACCAGCACTTGGGGACAGGGGGCAGGGGAGACCCAGTACTTC. Translated, it gives CATSTWGQGAGETQYF.

This chain uses TRBV5-4 with TRBJ2-7, with 12 positions matching TRBD2. Germline CDR1 is SGHNT and CDR2 is YYREEE (reference sequence). J gave up 2 bases and V 4 bases, and 10 bases lay outside the gene matches. CDR3 length equals 17 residues. CDR3 loop: CASSPQRTSGEPYEQYF. The CDR3 region has the DNA TGTGCCAGCAGCCCTCAAAGGACTAGCGGGGAGCCCTACGAGCAGTACTTC.

The V and J genes are TRBV11-3 and TRBJ2-1; possible D gene TRBD2, 5 bases. Germline V gene lookup returns CDR1 SGHNT and CDR2 YENEEA. The CDR3 has 14 amino acids. V was pared by 3 bases and J by 8 bases, with 14 bases between. The CDR3 nucleotides read TGTGCCAGCAGCTTCCGGGGTAAATCGGATGAGCAGTTCTTC. Its translation is CASSFRGKSDEQFF.

This clone was seen a few times. This sequence joins TRBV6-4 and TRBJ2-1; possibly TRBD2 for D (5 bases). Trimming removed 10 bases from V and 3 bases from J, with 13 bases in between. The CDR3 sequence is 13 residues long. From germline, CDR1 is MRHNA and CDR2 SNTAGT. The CDR3 DNA sequence: TGTGCCACCGGAGACGGAGGCTACAATGAGCAGTTCTTC. Translated, it gives CATGDGGYNEQFF.